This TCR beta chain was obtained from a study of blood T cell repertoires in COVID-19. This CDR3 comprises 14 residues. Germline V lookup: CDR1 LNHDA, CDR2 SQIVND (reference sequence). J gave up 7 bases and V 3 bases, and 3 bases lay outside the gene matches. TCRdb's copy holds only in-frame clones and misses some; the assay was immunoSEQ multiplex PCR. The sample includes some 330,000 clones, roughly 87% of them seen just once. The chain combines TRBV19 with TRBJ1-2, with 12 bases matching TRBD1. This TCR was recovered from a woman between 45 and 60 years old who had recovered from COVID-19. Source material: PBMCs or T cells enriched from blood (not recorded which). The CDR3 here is CASSIGTGGSGYTF. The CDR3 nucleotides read TGTGCCAGTAGTATTGGGACAGGGGGCTCTGGCTACACCTTC.